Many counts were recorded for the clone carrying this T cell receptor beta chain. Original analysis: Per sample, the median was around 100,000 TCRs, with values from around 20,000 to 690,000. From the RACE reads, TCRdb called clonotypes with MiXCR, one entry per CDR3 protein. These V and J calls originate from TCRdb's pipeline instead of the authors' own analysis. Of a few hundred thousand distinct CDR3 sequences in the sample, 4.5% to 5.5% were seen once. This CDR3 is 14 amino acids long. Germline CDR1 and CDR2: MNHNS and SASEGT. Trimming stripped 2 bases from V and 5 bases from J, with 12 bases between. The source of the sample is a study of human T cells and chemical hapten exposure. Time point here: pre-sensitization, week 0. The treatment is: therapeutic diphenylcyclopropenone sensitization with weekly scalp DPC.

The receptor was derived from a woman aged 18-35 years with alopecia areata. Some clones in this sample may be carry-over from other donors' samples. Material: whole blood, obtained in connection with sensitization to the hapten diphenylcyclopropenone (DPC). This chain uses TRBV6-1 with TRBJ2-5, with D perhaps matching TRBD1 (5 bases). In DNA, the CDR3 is TGTGCCAGCAGTGAACCAGGGTTCGTTGAGACCCAGTACTTC. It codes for CASSEPGFVETQYF.